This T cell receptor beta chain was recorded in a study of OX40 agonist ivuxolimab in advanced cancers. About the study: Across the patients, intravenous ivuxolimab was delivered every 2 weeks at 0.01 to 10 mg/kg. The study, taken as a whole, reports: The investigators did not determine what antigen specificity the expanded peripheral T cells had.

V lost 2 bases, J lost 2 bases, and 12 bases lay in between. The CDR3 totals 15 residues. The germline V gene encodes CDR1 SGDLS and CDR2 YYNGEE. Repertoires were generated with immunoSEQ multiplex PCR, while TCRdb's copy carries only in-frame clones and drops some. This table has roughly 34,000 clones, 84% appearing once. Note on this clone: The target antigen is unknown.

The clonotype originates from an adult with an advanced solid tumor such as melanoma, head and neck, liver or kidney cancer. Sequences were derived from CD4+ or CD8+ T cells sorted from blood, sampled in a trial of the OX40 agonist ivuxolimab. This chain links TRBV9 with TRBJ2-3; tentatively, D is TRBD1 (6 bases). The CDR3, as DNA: TGTGCCAGCAGCGTCCACAGGGTTCCCACAGATACGCAGTATTTT. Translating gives CASSVHRVPTDTQYF. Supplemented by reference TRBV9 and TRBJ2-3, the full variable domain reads DSGVTQTPKHLITATGQRVTLRCSPRSGDLSVYWYQQSLDQGLQFLIQYYNGEERAKGNILERFSAQQFPDLHSELNLSSLELGDSALYFCASSVHRVPTDTQYFGPGTRLTVL.